Below, 15 T cell receptor beta chains from the same sample are listed, as sequenced in a study of blood T cell repertoires in COVID-19 (dated by TCRdb to 2018 to 2020). Library preparation employed the immunoSEQ multiplex PCR assay. Drawn from immuneACCESS, this table holds only the in-frame rearrangements with V and J called that TCRdb kept. Clones are partly lost; checked studies trace under half to an unresolved V gene and leave the rest unexplained. The sample data list about 370,000 clones, and around 89% of these were observed just once. Less than 1.2% of the sample belongs to the ten largest clones. Sequenced input: PBMCs or T cells enriched from blood (not recorded which). The source of these receptors is a man between 18 and 35 years old who had recovered from COVID-19.

The chain combines TRBV11-2 with TRBJ1-2; 8 nucleotides agree with TRBD1. J was trimmed by 1 base and V by 4 bases; bases with no gene match: 8. This CDR3 is 16 amino acids long. Germline V lookup: CDR1 SGHAT, CDR2 FQNNGV. DNA for the CDR3: TGTGCCAGCAGCTCGAACAGGGGGAGGTATAACTATGGCTACACCTTC. Protein sequence: CASSSNRGRYNYGYTF.

This chain links TRBV18 with TRBJ1-2; 10 bases map to TRBD1. The CDR3 sequence is 17 residues long. V lost 2 bases, J lost 5 bases, and 11 bases stayed unmatched. CDR1 is KGHSH and CDR2 is LQKENI in the germline V gene. The CDR3 DNA is TGTGCCAGCTCACCAGGGACAGGGGATCGGGGAACTTATGGCTACACCTTC. Amino acids: CASSPGTGDRGTYGYTF.

In its sample, this clone was seen once. The chain links TRBV4-1 to TRBJ2-4; the D gene is possibly TRBD1 (5 bases). V lost 4 bases and J lost 3, with 19 bases in between. CDR1 and CDR2 from the germline V gene are MGHRA and YSYEKL. The CDR3 extends over 17 amino acids. The CDR3 DNA reads as TGCGCCAGCAGCCCAGTACAGGAGATCATAAGCAAAAACATTCAGTACTTC. Amino acid sequence: CASSPVQEIISKNIQYF.

V and J are TRBV5-1 and TRBJ2-2; 7 bases match TRBD1. Germline V lookup: CDR1 SGHRS, CDR2 YFSETQ. The CDR3 totals 16 residues. V lost 3 bases, J lost 6 bases, and 11 bases stayed unmatched. The CDR3 sequence: CASSYTTGVNAGELFF. The CDR3 DNA sequence: TGCGCCAGCAGCTACACTACAGGGGTAAACGCCGGGGAGCTGTTTTTT.

The CDR3 nucleotides read TGCGCCAGCAGCCAAGATTTGAACGCTCAGGGTTCACCCCTCCACTTT. Amino acid sequence: CASSQDLNAQGSPLHF. This chain connects TRBV4-1 to TRBJ1-6; TRBD1 is a possible D gene (5 bases). Germline V CDR1 and CDR2: MGHRA, YSYEKL. Trimming cost V 0 bases and J 9 bases, with 15 bases left between them. The CDR3 length is 16 residues.

The genes are TRBV20-1 and TRBJ1-1; D unresolved. There are 14 residues in the CDR3. Trimming cost V 3 bases and J 1 base, with 12 bases left between them. Germline-derived CDR1 and CDR2 are DFQATT and SNEGSKA (reference sequence). The CDR3 sequence: CSASKWEGNTEAFF. For the CDR3, the DNA is TGCAGTGCTAGTAAATGGGAGGGGAACACTGAAGCTTTCTTT.

The V and J genes are TRBV19 and TRBJ1-5, with D hard to call. Germline V lookup: CDR1 LNHDA, CDR2 SQIVND (reference sequence). V lost 3 bases and J lost 0, with 6 bases in between. The CDR3 extends over 14 amino acids. The CDR3 DNA sequence: TGTGCCAGTAGTATTTTCAATAGCAATCAGCCCCAGCATTTT. Amino acids: CASSIFNSNQPQHF.

The gene calls are TRBV6-5 and TRBJ2-7; 8 bases line up with TRBD1. The germline CDR1 and CDR2 sequences are MNHEY and SVGAGI. The CDR3 totals 14 residues. The V gene end was trimmed by 11 bases and the J gene end by 7 bases; junction bases not matched to a gene: 16. This CDR3 is CAAEPGQALREQYF. The CDR3 coding sequence is TGTGCCGCAGAGCCGGGACAGGCTCTAAGGGAGCAGTACTTC.

This clone has just one count. The V call is TRBV7-6, the J call TRBJ1-2; 7 nucleotides line up with TRBD1. Germline V CDR1 and CDR2: SGHVS, FNYEAQ. Trimming took 5 bases from V and 7 from J; bases not matched to a gene: 10. The CDR3 runs 14 residues. The CDR3 spells CASSPQTGLTGYTF. In DNA form, the CDR3 reads TGTGCCAGCAGCCCCCAGACAGGGCTAACTGGCTACACCTTC.

The rearrangement links TRBV9 to TRBJ2-3; the match to TRBD2 covers 7 bases. Germline-derived CDR1 and CDR2 are SGDLS and YYNGEE. The CDR3 is 15 amino acids. Unmatched junction bases numbered 9, after V lost 3 bases and J lost 5 bases. This chain's CDR3 is CASSGEGIPLDTQYF. Written as DNA, the CDR3 is TGTGCCAGCAGCGGGGAGGGTATTCCCCTAGATACGCAGTATTTT.

This rearrangement joins TRBV29-1 to TRBJ2-1, with TRBD2 identical over 14 bases. Germline assignment: CDR1 SQVTM and CDR2 ANQGSEA. J gave up 6 bases and V 0 bases, and 7 bases lay outside the gene matches. This CDR3 is built from 17 residues. The CDR3 region has the DNA TGCAGCGTTGAAGATACCTTGACTAGCGGGAGGGCCAATGAGCAGTTCTTC. Protein product: CSVEDTLTSGRANEQFF.

This chain joins TRBV6-5 and TRBJ1-1; TRBD1 agrees at 9 bases. The CDR3 runs 15 residues. The V gene's germline CDR1 is MNHEY and CDR2 SVGAGI. The junction had 12 bases not matched to a gene; V was cut back by 5 bases and J by 8 bases. The CDR3 sequence: CASSRPGQGTLEAFF. CDR3 coding DNA: TGTGCCAGCAGTAGACCGGGACAGGGTACTTTAGAAGCTTTCTTT.

The chain employs TRBV29-1 and TRBJ2-7; D is uncertain. Germline V gene lookup returns CDR1 SQVTM and CDR2 ANQGSEA. This CDR3 has 13 amino acids. The ends were cut back, 5 bases at V and 5 bases at J, with 16 bases in the middle. The CDR3 protein is CSVSMRPRDEQYF. The CDR3 DNA reads TGCAGCGTTTCGATGCGGCCACGAGACGAGCAGTACTTC.

The chain employs TRBV28 and TRBJ2-7; 8 bases map to TRBD1. The V segment lost 3 bases and the J segment 7 bases; nucleotides outside the gene matches: 8. Germline CDR1 reads MDHEN; CDR2 reads SYDVKM. The CDR3 runs 14 residues. In DNA, the CDR3 is TGTGCCAGCAGTTTCCCTCAGGGGGCGCAGGAGCAGTACTTC. Translated: CASSFPQGAQEQYF.

The chain employs TRBV7-9 and TRBJ2-1, with 7 bases matching TRBD2. Germline V gene data show CDR1 as SEHNR and CDR2 as FQNEAQ (reference sequence). The CDR3 runs 15 residues. The V segment lost 5 bases and the J segment 9 bases; nucleotides outside the gene matches: 13. The CDR3 DNA sequence: TGTGCCAGCAGCCTGCCCCGGACTATAGCGGGTGAGCAGTTCTTC. Translation gives CASSLPRTIAGEQFF.